This T cell receptor (beta chain) comes out of a study of blood T cell repertoires in COVID-19. Libraries were prepared by immunoSEQ multiplex PCR; TCRdb keeps only in-frame clonotypes and omits some of them. The profile shows 170,000 or so clones, more than 75% of them singletons. This clonotype originated in a woman aged 45-59 years who had recovered from COVID-19. Sequencing input: PBMCs or T cells enriched from blood (not recorded which).

The DNA of the CDR3 is TGTGCCAGTACGGGACACCAAGATCAGCCCCAGCATTTT. This codes for CASTGHQDQPQHF. The chain employs TRBV19 and TRBJ1-5; a possible D gene is TRBD1 (6 bases). The CDR3 is made up of 13 amino acids. Germline V gene data show CDR1 as LNHDA and CDR2 as SQIVND (reference sequence). Trimming removed 7 bases from V and 5 bases from J, with 12 bases in between.